This T cell receptor beta chain stems from a study of blood T cell repertoires in COVID-19. Participants' reported clinical history set cohort assignment. Per the original data handling: Estimates of nucleated cell counts were drawn from the amplification of reference gene primers. Clones were read by immunoSEQ multiplex PCR, and TCRdb kept only the in-frame ones, dropping some. D and trimming come from the DNA, and the V and J calls and clone size come from that table. This sample has roughly 140,000 clones, with roughly 80% found just once. This CDR3 has 15 residues. V was clipped by 1 base and J by 7 bases, with 14 bases between them. Looked up from germline, CDR1 is SGHRS and CDR2 is YFSETQ.

The sequenced sample was PBMCs or T cells enriched from blood (not recorded which). The chain employs TRBV5-1 and TRBJ2-2; TRBD1 might be the D (6 bases). This clonotype originated in a woman between 18 and 30 years old who had been exposed to COVID-19. The CDR3 protein is CASSLSAGESGELFF. Written as DNA, the CDR3 is TGCGCCAGCAGCTTGTCGGCAGGGGAAAGCGGGGAGCTGTTTTTT.